This T cell receptor beta chain stems from a study of shared clonotypes between healthy human individuals. Study at large: Aged 18 to 49, the donors were a couple of women and a few men. Used for every donor were three CD4 naive, three CD4 memory, two CD8 naive and one CD8 memory plate. Study results and caveats: Estimated richness values were generally larger in naive subsets than in memory subsets. Clonotype sharing across a few donors was observed for about 5.2% of naive CD4 clonotypes.

V lost 3 bases and J lost 6, with 12 bases in between. Germline V gives CDR1 WNHNN, CDR2 SYGVQD (reference sequence). The CDR3 is 14 amino acids. Positively selected for CCR7, the CD45RO-negative cells used as naive CD8 cells excluded terminally differentiated effector memory CD45RA+ cells. The assay was immunoSEQ multiplex PCR, and TCRdb's table has in-frame clones only and misses some. Altogether approximately 1.9 million clones are present, just over 90% being singletons, with the ten largest covering 1.5% to 2%. Points on this clone: What it recognizes is unknown.

The chain recombines TRBV10-1 with TRBJ1-5; D might be TRBD1 (6 bases). Material: naive CD8+ T cells from PBMCs. The TCR comes from a man aged 18 to 30 in good health. Some clones in this sample may be carry-over from other donors' samples. CDR3 nucleotides: TGCGCCAGCAGTGAAGGACAGAATGGTCAGCCCCAGCATTTT. This translates into CASSEGQNGQPQHF.